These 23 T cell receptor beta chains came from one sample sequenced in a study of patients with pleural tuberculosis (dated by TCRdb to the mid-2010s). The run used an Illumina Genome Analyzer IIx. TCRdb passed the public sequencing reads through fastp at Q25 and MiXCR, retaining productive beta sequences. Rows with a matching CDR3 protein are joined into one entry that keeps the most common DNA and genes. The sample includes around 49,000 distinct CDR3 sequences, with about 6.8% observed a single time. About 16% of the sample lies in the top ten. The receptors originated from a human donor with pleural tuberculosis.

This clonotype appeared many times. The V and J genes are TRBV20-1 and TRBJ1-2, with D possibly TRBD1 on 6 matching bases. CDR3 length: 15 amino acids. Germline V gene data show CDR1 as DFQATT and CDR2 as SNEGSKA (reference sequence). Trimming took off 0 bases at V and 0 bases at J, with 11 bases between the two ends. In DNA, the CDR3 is TGCAGTGCTAGAGATCCCCGACAGGCTAACTATGGCTACACCTTC. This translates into CSARDPRQANYGYTF.

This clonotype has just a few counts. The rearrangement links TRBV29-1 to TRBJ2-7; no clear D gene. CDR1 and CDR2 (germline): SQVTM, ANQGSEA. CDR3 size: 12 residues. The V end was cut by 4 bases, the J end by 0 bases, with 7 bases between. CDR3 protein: CSVVGYSYEQYF. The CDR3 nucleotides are TGCAGCGTTGTCGGTTACTCCTACGAGCAGTACTTC.

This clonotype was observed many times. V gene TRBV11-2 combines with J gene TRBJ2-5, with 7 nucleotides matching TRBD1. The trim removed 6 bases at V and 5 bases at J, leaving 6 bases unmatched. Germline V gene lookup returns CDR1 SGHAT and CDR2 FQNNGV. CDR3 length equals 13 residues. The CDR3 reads CASSPDRVETQYF. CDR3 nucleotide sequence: TGTGCCAGCAGTCCTGACAGGGTTGAGACCCAGTACTTC. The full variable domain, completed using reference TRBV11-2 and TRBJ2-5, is EAGVAQSPRYKIIEKRQSVAFWCNPISGHATLYWYQQILGQGPKLLIQFQNNGVVDDSQLPKDRFSAERLKGVDSTLKIQPAKLEDSAVYLCASSPDRVETQYFGPGTRLLVL.

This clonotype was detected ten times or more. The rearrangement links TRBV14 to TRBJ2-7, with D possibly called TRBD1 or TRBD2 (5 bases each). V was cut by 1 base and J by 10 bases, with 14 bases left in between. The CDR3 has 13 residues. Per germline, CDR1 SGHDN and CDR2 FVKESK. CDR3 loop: CASSQVAGSAQYV. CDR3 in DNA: TGTGCCAGCAGCCAAGTGGCAGGGAGTGCTCAGTACGTC.

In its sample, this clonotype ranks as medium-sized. Written as DNA, the CDR3 is TGTGCCAGCAGTTACTCTCGAGCGGGTCGTTACAATGAGCAGTTCTTC. This codes for CASSYSRAGRYNEQFF. J is TRBJ2-1 and V is TRBV6-2 or TRBV6-3; possibly TRBD2 for D (6 bases). In germline, CDR1 is MNHEY, CDR2 SVGEGT. The CDR3 length is 16 residues. The germline V and J ends were trimmed by 0 bases and 4 bases, with 13 bases remaining between them.

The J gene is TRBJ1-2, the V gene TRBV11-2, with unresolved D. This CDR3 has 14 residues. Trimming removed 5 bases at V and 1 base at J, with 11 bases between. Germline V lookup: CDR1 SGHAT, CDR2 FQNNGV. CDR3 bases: TGTGCCAGCAGCACAATCGGGAATAACTATGGCTACACCTTC. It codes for CASSTIGNNYGYTF.

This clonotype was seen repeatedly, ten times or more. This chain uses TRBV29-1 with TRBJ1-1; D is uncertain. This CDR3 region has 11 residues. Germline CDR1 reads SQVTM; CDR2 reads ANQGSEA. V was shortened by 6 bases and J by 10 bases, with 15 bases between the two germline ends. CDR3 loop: CSVHITIGAFF. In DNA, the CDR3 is TGCAGCGTCCATATTACTATAGGAGCTTTCTTT.

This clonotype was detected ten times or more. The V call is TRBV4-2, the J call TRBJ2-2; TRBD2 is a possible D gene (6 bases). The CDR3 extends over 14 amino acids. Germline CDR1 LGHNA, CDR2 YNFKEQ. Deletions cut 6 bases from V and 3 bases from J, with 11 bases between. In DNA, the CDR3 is TGTGCCAGCAGATGGGAGGTGGACACCGGGGAGCTGTTTTTT. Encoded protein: CASRWEVDTGELFF.

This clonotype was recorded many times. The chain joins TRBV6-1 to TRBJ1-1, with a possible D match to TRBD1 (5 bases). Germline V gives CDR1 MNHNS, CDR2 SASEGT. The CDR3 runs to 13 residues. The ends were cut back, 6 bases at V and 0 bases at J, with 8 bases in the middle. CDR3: CASRQGMNTEAFF. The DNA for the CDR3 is TGTGCCAGCAGGCAGGGTATGAACACTGAAGCTTTCTTT.

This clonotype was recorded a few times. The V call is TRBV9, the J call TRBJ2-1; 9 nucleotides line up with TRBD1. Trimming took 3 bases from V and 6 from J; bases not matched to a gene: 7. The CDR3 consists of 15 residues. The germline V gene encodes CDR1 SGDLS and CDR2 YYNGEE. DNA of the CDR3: TGTGCCAGCAGCGACGGGACAGGGAAGTTCAATGAGCAGTTCTTC. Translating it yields CASSDGTGKFNEQFF.

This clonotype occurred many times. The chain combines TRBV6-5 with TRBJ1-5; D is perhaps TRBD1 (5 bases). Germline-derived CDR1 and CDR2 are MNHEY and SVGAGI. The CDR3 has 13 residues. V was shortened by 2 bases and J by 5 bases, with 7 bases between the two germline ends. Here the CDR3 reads CASSYDRYQPQHF. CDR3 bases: TGTGCCAGCAGTTACGACAGATATCAGCCCCAGCATTTT.

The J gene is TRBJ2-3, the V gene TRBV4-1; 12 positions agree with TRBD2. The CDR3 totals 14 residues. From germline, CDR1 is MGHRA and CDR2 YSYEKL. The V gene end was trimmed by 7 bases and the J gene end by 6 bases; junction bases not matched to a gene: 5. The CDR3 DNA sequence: TGCGCCAGCAACCACGGGACTAGCGGGGATACGCAGTATTTT. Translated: CASNHGTSGDTQYF.

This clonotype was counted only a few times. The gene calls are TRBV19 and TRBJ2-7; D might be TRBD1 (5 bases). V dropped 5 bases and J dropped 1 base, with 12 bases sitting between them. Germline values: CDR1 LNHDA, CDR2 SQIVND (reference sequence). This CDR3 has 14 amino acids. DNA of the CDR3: TGTGCCAGTAGTCCCCGGACACTTTCCTACGAGCAGTACTTC. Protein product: CASSPRTLSYEQYF.

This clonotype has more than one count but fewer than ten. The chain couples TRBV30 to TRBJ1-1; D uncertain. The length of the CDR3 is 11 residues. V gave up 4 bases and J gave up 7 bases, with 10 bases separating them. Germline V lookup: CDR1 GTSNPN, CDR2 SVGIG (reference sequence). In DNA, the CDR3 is TGTGCCTGGAACAGTGGGCTTGAAGCTTTCTTT. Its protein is CAWNSGLEAFF.

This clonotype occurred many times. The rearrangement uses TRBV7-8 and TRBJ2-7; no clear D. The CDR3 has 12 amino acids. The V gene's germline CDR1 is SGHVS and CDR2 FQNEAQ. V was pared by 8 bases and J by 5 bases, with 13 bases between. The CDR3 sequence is CASSDLGNEQYF. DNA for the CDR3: TGTGCCAGCTCCGACCTGGGGAACGAGCAGTACTTC.

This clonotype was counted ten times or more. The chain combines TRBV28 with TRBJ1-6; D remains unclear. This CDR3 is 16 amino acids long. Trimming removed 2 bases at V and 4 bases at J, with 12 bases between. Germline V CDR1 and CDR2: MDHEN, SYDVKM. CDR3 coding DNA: TGTGCCAGCAGTTTAAGCCAGAATCTATATAATTCACCCCTCCACTTT. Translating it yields CASSLSQNLYNSPLHF.

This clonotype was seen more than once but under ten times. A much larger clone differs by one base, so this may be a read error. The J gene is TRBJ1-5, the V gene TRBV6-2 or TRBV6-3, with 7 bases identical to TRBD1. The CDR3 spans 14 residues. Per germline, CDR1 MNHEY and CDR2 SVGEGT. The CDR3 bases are TGTACCAGCAGTTACGGGCAGGGGGATCAGCCCCAGCATTTT. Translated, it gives CTSSYGQGDQPQHF.

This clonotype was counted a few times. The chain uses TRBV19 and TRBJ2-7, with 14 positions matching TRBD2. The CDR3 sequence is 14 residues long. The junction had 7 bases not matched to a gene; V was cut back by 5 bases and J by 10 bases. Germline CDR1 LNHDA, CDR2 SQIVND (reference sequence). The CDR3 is CASSESGTSGRQYV. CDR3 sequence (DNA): TGTGCCAGTAGTGAATCAGGGACTAGCGGGAGACAGTACGTC.

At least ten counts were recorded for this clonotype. As DNA, the CDR3 is TGTGCCAGCAGTTACTCTGCGGGACACCCCACAGATACGCAGTATTTT. Residues: CASSYSAGHPTDTQYF. The V call is TRBV6-2 or TRBV6-3, the J call TRBJ2-3; perhaps D is TRBD1 or TRBD2 (6 bases each). Trimming removed 0 bases at V and 2 bases at J, with 12 bases between. Germline values: CDR1 MNHEY, CDR2 SVGEGT. CDR3 length: 16 residues.

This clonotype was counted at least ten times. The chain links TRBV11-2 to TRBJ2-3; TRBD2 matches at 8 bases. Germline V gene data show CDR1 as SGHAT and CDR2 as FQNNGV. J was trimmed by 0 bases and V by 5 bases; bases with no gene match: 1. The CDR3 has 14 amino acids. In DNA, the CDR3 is TGTGCCAGCAGCCGACTAGCGAGCACAGATACGCAGTATTTT. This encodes CASSRLASTDTQYF.

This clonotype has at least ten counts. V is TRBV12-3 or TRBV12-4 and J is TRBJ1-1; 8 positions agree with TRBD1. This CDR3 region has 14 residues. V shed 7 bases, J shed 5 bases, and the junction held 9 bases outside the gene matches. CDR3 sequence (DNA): TGTGCCAGCACCCCGGACAGGGAATTTACTGAAGCTTTCTTT. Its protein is CASTPDREFTEAFF.

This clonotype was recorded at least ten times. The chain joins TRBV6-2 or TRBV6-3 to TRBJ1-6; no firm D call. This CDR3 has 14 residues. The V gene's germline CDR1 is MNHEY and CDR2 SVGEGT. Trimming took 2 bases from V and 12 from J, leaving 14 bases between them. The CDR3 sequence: CASSYGRGDKPLHF. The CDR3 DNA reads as TGTGCCAGCAGTTACGGCCGCGGCGACAAACCCCTCCACTTT.

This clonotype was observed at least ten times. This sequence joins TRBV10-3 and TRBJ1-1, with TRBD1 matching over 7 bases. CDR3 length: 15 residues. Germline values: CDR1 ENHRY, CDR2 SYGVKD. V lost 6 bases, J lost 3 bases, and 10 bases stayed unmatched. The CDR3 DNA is TGTGCCATCAGGATAGACAGGGTGGGATACACTGAAGCTTTCTTT. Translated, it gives CAIRIDRVGYTEAFF.